One and the same sample provided the 26 T cell receptor beta chains below, sequenced in a study of CXCR3-negative and CXCR3-positive naive CD8 T cells. UMI-labeled TRB cDNA libraries were prepared by 5' RACE. After re-calling the 5' RACE reads, TCRdb lists one entry per CDR3 protein, DNA absent. The sample shows roughly 40,000 distinct CDR3 sequences, and 1.6% sits with its ten largest clones. Sequencing was carried out using naive CXCR3- CD8+ T cells from blood. Subset: CD45RO-CCR7+CD27+CD95- naive CD8+ T cells lacking CXCR3 (TNR3-). The receptors come from a human donor in good health. Some clones in this sample may be carry-over from other donors' samples.

The chain couples TRBV7-3 to TRBJ2-1; absent DNA, TCRdb's TRBD2 call cannot be checked. Germline V gene data show CDR1 as SGHTA and CDR2 as FQGTGA. This CDR3 is 16 amino acids long. The CDR3 reads CASSESGTSGYREQFF.

V is TRBV7-9 and J is TRBJ2-1; TCRdb names TRBD2, which stays unverified in the absence of DNA. Germline V CDR1 and CDR2: SEHNR, FQNEAQ (reference sequence). This CDR3 has 16 residues. CDR3 amino acids: CASSPERLAGANEQFF.

This chain links TRBV7-9 with TRBJ2-1; the D call from TCRdb, TRBD1, cannot be confirmed without DNA. Per germline, CDR1 SEHNR and CDR2 FQNEAQ (reference sequence). The CDR3 length is 15 residues. CDR3 protein: CASSPIRGAENEQFF.

This chain uses TRBV15 with TRBJ2-1; TCRdb indicates TRBD1, and absent DNA this call remains unverified. The CDR3 is 15 amino acids. Germline V gene lookup returns CDR1 LNHNV and CDR2 YYDKDF (reference sequence). The CDR3 protein is CATSREGGGTDEQFF.

This clonotype is labeled medium-sized based on frequency. This chain connects TRBV4-3 to TRBJ2-7. This CDR3 region has 14 residues. The germline gives CDR1 LGHNA, CDR2 YSLEER. This CDR3 is CASSPREESYEQYF.

The chain recombines TRBV9 with TRBJ1-2; checking the TCRdb D call of TRBD1 is not possible without DNA. Germline V lookup: CDR1 SGDLS, CDR2 YYNGEE. The CDR3 is made up of 16 amino acids. CDR3: CASSPRPGTGNYGYTF.

The chain links TRBV20-1 to TRBJ2-7; without DNA, the TCRdb call of TRBD2 cannot be checked. This CDR3 has 13 residues. The germline CDR1 and CDR2 sequences are DFQATT and SNEGSKA (reference sequence). Here the CDR3 reads CSGRRESSYEQYF.

This chain connects TRBV28 to TRBJ2-3; the TCRdb D gene call, TRBD1, has no DNA to confirm it. Germline CDR1 reads MDHEN; CDR2 reads SYDVKM. The CDR3 loop spans 17 amino acids. The chain's CDR3 is CASSTVWTDQKGDTQYF.

The gene calls are TRBV6-6 and TRBJ2-1; TCRdb reports TRBD1, a call that lacks DNA to check it against. From germline, CDR1 is MNHNY and CDR2 SVGAGI (reference sequence). CDR3 length: 16 amino acids. CDR3 amino acids: CASSPWAEYGNNEQFF.

The V gene is TRBV13, the J gene TRBJ1-1. This CDR3 is built from 12 residues. Germline assignment: CDR1 PRHDT and CDR2 FYEKMQ (reference sequence). This CDR3 is CASSLESTEAFF.

The chain has TRBV29-1 and TRBJ2-5; the TCRdb D gene call, TRBD1, has no DNA to confirm it. The CDR3 is 13 amino acids. CDR1 SQVTM and CDR2 ANQGSEA come from the germline V gene. CDR3 residues: CSVEGQGRETQYF.

The V and J genes are TRBV5-1 and TRBJ1-1; TCRdb names TRBD1, which stays unverified in the absence of DNA. This CDR3 has 13 residues. Germline V lookup: CDR1 SGHRS, CDR2 YFSETQ. Here the CDR3 reads CASSSKGGTEAFF.

The rearrangement links TRBV4-2 to TRBJ2-1. The V gene's germline CDR1 is LGHNA and CDR2 YNFKEQ. This CDR3 contains 15 residues. The CDR3 sequence: CASSQELAANNEQFF.

The chain recombines TRBV25-1 with TRBJ2-3. This CDR3 comprises 13 residues. The germline gives CDR1 MGHDK, CDR2 SYGVNS. CDR3: CASSHRITDTQYF. Based on the CDR3 plus reference TRBV25-1 and TRBJ2-3, the full variable domain is EADIYQTPRYLVIGTGKKITLECSQTMGHDKMYWYQQDPGMELHLIHYSYGVNSTEKGDLSSESTVSRIRTEHFPLTLESARPSHTSQYLCASSHRITDTQYFGPGTRLTVL.

V and J are TRBV28 and TRBJ2-1; no DNA is available, so the TRBD2 call from TCRdb remains unchecked. The CDR3 extends over 18 amino acids. Germline lookup yields CDR1 MDHEN and CDR2 SYDVKM. The CDR3 spells CASSLLGPAGSGNNEQFF. Variable domain in full (rest from reference TRBV28 and TRBJ2-1): DVKVTQSSRYLVKRTGEKVFLECVQDMDHENMFWYRQDPGLGLRLIYFSYDVKMKEKGDIPEGYSVSREKKERFSLILESASTNQTSMYLCASSLLGPAGSGNNEQFFGPGTRLTVL.

The CDR3 protein is CSVLWGNSYEQYF. The chain is built from TRBV29-1 and TRBJ2-7. Germline V CDR1 and CDR2: SQVTM, ANQGSEA. The CDR3 consists of 13 residues.

J is TRBJ2-5 and V is TRBV7-8; absent DNA, TCRdb's TRBD1 call cannot be checked. This CDR3 contains 17 residues. Germline V gives CDR1 SGHVS, CDR2 FQNEAQ. CDR3 amino acids: CASSTKGQPGLGETQYF.

This rearrangement joins TRBV5-1 to TRBJ1-3. The CDR3 loop spans 14 amino acids. Germline V gives CDR1 SGHRS, CDR2 YFSETQ. CDR3 sequence reads: CASSSAGSGNTIYF. Together with reference TRBV5-1 and TRBJ1-3, the CDR3 gives the full variable domain: KAGVTQTPRYLIKTRGQQVTLSCSPISGHRSVSWYQQTPGQGLQFLFEYFSETQRNKGNFPGRFSGRQFSNSRSEMNVSTLELGDSALYLCASSSAGSGNTIYFGEGSWLTVV.

The chain joins TRBV7-9 to TRBJ1-4; TCRdb indicates TRBD1, and absent DNA this call remains unverified. The CDR3 has 14 residues. Per germline, CDR1 SEHNR and CDR2 FQNEAQ (reference sequence). The CDR3 sequence: CASMAGTVTEKLFF.

This chain uses TRBV5-6 with TRBJ2-3. Germline values: CDR1 SGHDT, CDR2 YYEEEE. This CDR3 contains 12 residues. CDR3 in amino acids: CASTQTEDTQYF.

The chain links TRBV18 to TRBJ2-4. This CDR3 comprises 15 residues. Germline CDR1 KGHSH, CDR2 LQKENI. The CDR3 is CASSPTGGNDNIQYF.

The chain has TRBV6-2 or TRBV6-3 and TRBJ1-2; the TRBD1 assignment by TCRdb is unverifiable without DNA. Germline CDR1 reads MNHEY; CDR2 reads SVGEGT. The CDR3 sequence is 13 residues long. The chain's CDR3 is CASTAAGEYGYTF.

The chain combines TRBV29-1 with TRBJ1-1; the D call of TRBD1 rests on TCRdb alone, since no DNA is present to check it. Germline values: CDR1 SQVTM, CDR2 ANQGSEA. The CDR3 length is 11 residues. The CDR3 is CSVALTTEAFF.

The chain's CDR3 is CATSLSGAAETQYF. The chain couples TRBV2 to TRBJ2-5; TCRdb indicates TRBD2, and absent DNA this call remains unverified. CDR1 SNHLY and CDR2 FYNNEI come from the germline V gene. The CDR3 totals 14 residues.

J is TRBJ2-2 and V is TRBV28; TCRdb lists TRBD1, though no DNA is available to test this call. Germline V gives CDR1 MDHEN, CDR2 SYDVKM. This CDR3 is 17 amino acids long. CDR3: CASSRVPRTGETGELFF.

The chain recombines TRBV4-3 with TRBJ2-3; TCRdb's D gene call, TRBD1, goes unchecked for lack of DNA. The germline CDR1 and CDR2 sequences are LGHNA and YSLEER. This CDR3 has 14 residues. The CDR3 loop reads CASSQGRGDDTQYF.